This is a list of T cell receptor beta chains from one sample in a study of cytomegalovirus exposure and HLA in healthy donors. Using immunoSEQ multiplex PCR, the repertoire was profiled, and TCRdb retains in-frame clones only, with some absent. The sample yields approximately 290,000 clones, 80% seen once. The sample comprised PBMCs. The source of these receptors is a girl aged 2 to 9 in good health and CMV-seronegative. The CDR3 runs from the conserved cysteine through the conserved F or W. The D gene is left open where the match is weak. Part of the rows lack a size; the others show once, few, many or a class for expanded clones.

>-|TRBV28|TRBJ2-7|-
CASNAADEQYF
TGTGCTAGCAACGCCGCGGACGAGCAGTACTTC
>-|TRBV6-5|TRBJ1-3|-
CASSYRATGSGNTIYF
TGTGCCAGCAGTTACCGGGCAACAGGCTCTGGAAACACCATATATTTT
>few|TRBV30|TRBJ2-1|-
CAWSTNRATEQFF
TGTGCCTGGAGTACCAACAGGGCCACCGAGCAGTTCTTC
>-|TRBV6-1|TRBJ2-7|-
CASSDPPPSQASYEQYF
TGTGCCAGCAGTGACCCGCCCCCCTCCCAGGCCTCCTACGAGCAGTACTTC
>few|TRBV30|TRBJ1-2|TRBD1
CAWTTGYGYTF
TGTGCCTGGACGACAGGGTATGGCTACACCTTC
>-|TRBV28|TRBJ2-7|TRBD2
CASSFGGGLAFDEQYF
TGTGCCAGCAGTTTCGGAGGGGGACTAGCGTTCGACGAGCAGTACTTC
>-|TRBV6-1|TRBJ1-2|-
CASSAGQNLYGYTF
TGTGCCAGCAGCGCCGGACAGAATCTCTATGGCTACACCTTC
>few|TRBV5-4|TRBJ1-4|-
CASSRRGGEEKLFF
TGTGCCAGCAGCCGGCGGGGCGGGGAGGAAAAACTGTTTTTT
>once|TRBV7-2|TRBJ1-1|TRBD1
CAIGRDRARAFF
TGTGCCATCGGACGGGACAGGGCTAGAGCTTTCTTT
>-|TRBV27|TRBJ1-1|-
CASRPSRENTEAFF
TGTGCCAGCAGACCGTCCCGGGAGAACACTGAAGCTTTCTTT
>-|TRBV5-8|TRBJ1-5|-
CASSLFGGSINQPQHF
TGTGCCAGCAGCTTATTTGGGGGCTCTATTAATCAGCCCCAGCATTTT
>-|TRBV15|TRBJ2-1|-
CATSRDSETYREQFF
TGTGCCACCAGCAGGGACAGTGAGACGTACAGGGAGCAGTTCTTC
>-|TRBV4-2|TRBJ2-3|TRBD2
CASSQAGTRSRSDTQYF
TGTGCCAGCAGCCAGGCCGGGACTAGAAGTAGGTCAGATACGCAGTATTTT
>-|TRBV5-1|TRBJ2-1|TRBD1
CASRHQGDNEQFF
TGCGCCAGCAGACATCAGGGGGACAATGAGCAGTTCTTC
>-|TRBV27|TRBJ2-3|TRBD2
CASRTAGGNTDTQYF
TGTGCCAGCAGGACAGCGGGGGGCAACACAGATACGCAGTATTTT
>few|TRBV5-1|TRBJ1-1|-
CASSKNTGRDTEAFF
TGCGCCAGCAGCAAAAATACAGGGCGGGACACTGAAGCTTTCTTT
>-|TRBV18|TRBJ1-5|-
CASSPEGRSNQPQHF
TGTGCCAGCTCACCAGAGGGCCGTAGCAATCAGCCCCAGCATTTT
>-|TRBV30|TRBJ2-3|-
CAWSGSGTDTQYF
TGTGCCTGGAGTGGGTCAGGGACAGATACGCAGTATTTT
>-|TRBV18|TRBJ2-7|-
CASSLRVDRTTSYEQYF
TGTGCCAGCTCACTCAGAGTCGACAGGACCACCTCCTACGAGCAGTACTTC
>-|TRBV27|TRBJ2-1|-
CASSFGGTGREQFF
TGTGCCAGCAGTTTTGGGGGGACTGGCAGAGAGCAGTTCTTC
>-|TRBV9|TRBJ1-1|TRBD1
CASSVQDRPTEAFF
TGTGCCAGCAGCGTGCAGGACAGGCCCACTGAAGCTTTCTTT
>-|TRBV30|TRBJ1-2|-
CAWSVRAGGGYTF
TGTGCCTGGAGTGTACGTGCGGGCGGCGGCTACACCTTC
>-|TRBV7-6|TRBJ1-5|-
CASSSFGDQPQHF
TGTGCCAGCAGCTCGTTCGGGGATCAGCCCCAGCATTTT
>-|TRBV27|TRBJ2-7|-
CASSWYGGTYEQYF
TGTGCCAGCAGTTGGTACGGCGGTACCTACGAGCAGTACTTC
>-|TRBV5-1|TRBJ2-5|TRBD2
CASSLQPSGSETQYF
TGCGCCAGCAGCTTGCAACCTAGCGGGAGTGAGACCCAGTACTTC
>-|TRBV10-2|TRBJ1-3|-
CATSVGSGNTIYF
TGCGCCACTAGTGTGGGCTCTGGAAACACCATATATTTT
>-|TRBV7-6|TRBJ2-7|-
CASSLLNKPYEQYF
TGTGCCAGCAGCTTACTGAACAAACCCTACGAGCAGTACTTC
>-|TRBV30|TRBJ2-7|TRBD1
CAWRPLSSAGGSYEQYF
TGTGCCTGGAGACCTCTAAGCTCGGCAGGGGGCAGTTACGAGCAGTACTTC
>-|TRBV2|TRBJ1-2|-
CASSVGGARGYTF
TGTGCCAGCAGTGTCGGGGGGGCTCGTGGCTACACCTTC
>-|TRBV5-5|TRBJ1-2|TRBD1
CASSLWTGDGYGYTF
TGTGCCAGCAGCCTTTGGACAGGGGACGGCTATGGCTACACCTTC
>once|TRBV7-6|TRBJ1-3|TRBD1
CASSTPRQGSSGNTIYF
TGTGCCAGCAGCACGCCCCGACAGGGGAGCTCTGGAAACACCATATATTTT
>-|TRBV6-6|TRBJ2-5|-
CASSPRGQRETQYF
TGTGCCAGCAGCCCCAGAGGACAGAGAGAGACCCAGTACTTC
>-|TRBV6-5|TRBJ2-7|-
CASIGQGHGEQYF
TGTGCCAGCATCGGGCAGGGACACGGCGAGCAGTACTTC
>-|TRBV6-6|TRBJ1-6|-
CASSYSNKLSPLHF
TGTGCCAGCAGTTACTCTAATAAGCTTTCACCCCTCCACTTT
>-|TRBV27|TRBJ1-1|TRBD1
CASSLYGDRETEAFF
TGTGCCAGCAGTTTATATGGGGACAGGGAGACTGAAGCTTTCTTT
>-|TRBV7-9|TRBJ2-5|-
CASSLAAGAETQYF
TGTGCCAGCAGCTTAGCGGCAGGGGCAGAGACCCAGTACTTC
>-|TRBV9|TRBJ2-2|-
CASTKGTGELFF
TGTGCCAGCACCAAGGGGACCGGGGAGCTGTTTTTT
>-|TRBV15|TRBJ2-7|TRBD2
CATSREFGLAVDYEQYF
TGTGCCACCAGCAGAGAATTTGGCCTAGCGGTAGACTACGAGCAGTACTTC
>-|TRBV7-6|TRBJ1-2|-
CASSLEAGFNYGYTF
TGTGCCAGCAGCTTAGAAGCGGGCTTTAACTATGGCTACACCTTC
>-|TRBV5-5|TRBJ2-7|-
CASSWQGPPSYEQYF
TGTGCCAGCAGCTGGCAGGGTCCACCCTCCTACGAGCAGTACTTC
>-|TRBV29-1|TRBJ2-4|TRBD1
CSVEVQGQGTKNIQYF
TGCAGCGTCGAAGTCCAGGGACAGGGCACCAAAAACATTCAGTACTTC
>-|TRBV7-9|TRBJ1-6|-
CASSNMARGNSPLHF
TGTGCCAGCAGCAACATGGCCAGGGGTAATTCACCCCTCCACTTT
>-|TRBV23-1|TRBJ1-6|-
CASTQRQWCSYNSPLHF
TGCGCCAGCACCCAAAGACAGTGGTGCTCCTATAATTCACCCCTCCACTTT
>-|TRBV6-1|TRBJ1-1|-
CASSEFLYTEAFF
TGTGCCAGCAGTGAATTCTTGTACACTGAAGCTTTCTTT
>-|TRBV7-9|TRBJ2-7|-
CSSSPRGAARGYEQYF
TGTTCCAGCAGCCCACGGGGGGCAGCACGGGGATACGAGCAGTACTTC
>-|TRBV27|TRBJ2-7|TRBD2
CASRPAAGGDMQYF
TGTGCCAGCCGCCCCGCAGCGGGGGGGGATATGCAGTACTTC
>-|TRBV11-2|TRBJ2-5|TRBD2
CASSLRGLADQETQYF
TGTGCCAGCAGCCTAAGGGGACTAGCGGACCAAGAGACCCAGTACTTC
>-|TRBV5-1|TRBJ1-1|-
CASSLVGEANTEAFF
TGCGCCAGCAGCTTGGTTGGAGAAGCGAACACTGAAGCTTTCTTT
>-|TRBV5-6|TRBJ2-7|-
CASSRATYEQYF
TGTGCCAGCAGCAGAGCTACCTACGAGCAGTACTTC